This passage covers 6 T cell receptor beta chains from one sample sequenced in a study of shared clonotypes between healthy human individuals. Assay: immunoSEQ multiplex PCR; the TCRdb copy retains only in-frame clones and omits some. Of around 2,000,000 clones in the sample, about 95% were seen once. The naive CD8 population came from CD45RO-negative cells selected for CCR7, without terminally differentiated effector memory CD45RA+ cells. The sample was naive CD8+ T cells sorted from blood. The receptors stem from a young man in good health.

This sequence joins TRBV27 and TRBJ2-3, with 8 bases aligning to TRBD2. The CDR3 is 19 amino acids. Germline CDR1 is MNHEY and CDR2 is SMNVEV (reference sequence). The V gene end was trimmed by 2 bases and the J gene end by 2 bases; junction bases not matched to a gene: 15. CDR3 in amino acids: CASSLIPVIAGSVTDTQYF. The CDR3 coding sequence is TGTGCCAGCAGTTTAATCCCCGTTATAGCGGGGTCGGTCACAGATACGCAGTATTTT.

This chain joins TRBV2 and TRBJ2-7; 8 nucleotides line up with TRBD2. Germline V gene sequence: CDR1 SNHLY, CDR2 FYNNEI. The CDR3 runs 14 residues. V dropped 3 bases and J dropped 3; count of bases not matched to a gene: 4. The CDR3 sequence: CASSDPGLDYEQYF. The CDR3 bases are TGTGCCAGCAGTGATCCGGGACTAGACTACGAGCAGTACTTC. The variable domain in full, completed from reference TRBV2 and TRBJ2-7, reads EPEVTQTPSHQVTQMGQEVILRCVPISNHLYFYWYRQILGQKVEFLVSFYNNEISEKSEIFDDQFSVERPDGSNFTLKIRSTKLEDSAMYFCASSDPGLDYEQYFGPGTRLTVT.

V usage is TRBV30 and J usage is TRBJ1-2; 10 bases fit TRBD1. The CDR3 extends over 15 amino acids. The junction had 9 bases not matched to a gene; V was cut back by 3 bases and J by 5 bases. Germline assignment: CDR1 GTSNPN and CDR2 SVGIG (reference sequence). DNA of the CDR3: TGTGCCTGGAGCGAGACCGGGACAGGGGTGTATGGCTACACCTTC. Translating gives CAWSETGTGVYGYTF.

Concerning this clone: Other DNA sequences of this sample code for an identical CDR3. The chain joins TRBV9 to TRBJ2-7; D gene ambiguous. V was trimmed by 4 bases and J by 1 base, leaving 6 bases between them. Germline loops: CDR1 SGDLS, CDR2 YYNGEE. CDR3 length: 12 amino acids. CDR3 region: CASSRNSYEQYF. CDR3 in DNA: TGTGCCAGCAGCCGAAATTCCTACGAGCAGTACTTC.

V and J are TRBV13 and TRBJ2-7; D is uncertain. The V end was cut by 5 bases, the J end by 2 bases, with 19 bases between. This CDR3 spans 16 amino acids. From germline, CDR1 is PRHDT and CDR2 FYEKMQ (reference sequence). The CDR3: CASSTTEDPSTYEQYF. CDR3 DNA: TGTGCCAGCAGCACCACCGAGGACCCGAGCACCTACGAGCAGTACTTC.

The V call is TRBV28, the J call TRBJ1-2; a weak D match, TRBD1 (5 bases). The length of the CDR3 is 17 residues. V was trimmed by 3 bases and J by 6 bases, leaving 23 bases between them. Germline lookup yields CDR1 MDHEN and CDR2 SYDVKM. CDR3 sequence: CASSFPGDGSQFDGYTF. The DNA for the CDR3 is TGTGCCAGCAGTTTTCCGGGGGATGGGTCGCAGTTCGATGGCTACACCTTC.